These 16 T cell receptor beta chains came from one sample sequenced in a study of blood T cells in healthy people across ages. Using a J-beta primer mix together with a sample-barcoded 5' primer, a second PCR was run for roughly 6 to 12 cycles. Each CDR3 protein is one row after TCRdb ran MiXCR on the 5' RACE reads. The sample consists of hundreds of thousands of distinct CDR3 sequences, 25% to 35% of them appearing once. This sample was shared with a second study, whose subject was T cells of mothers and their children.

The specimen sequenced was blood. Receptor source: a boy between 2 and 10 years old in good health.

The chain couples TRBV29-1 to TRBJ1-4; the D is unclear. The CDR3 is made up of 14 amino acids. Germline assignment: CDR1 SQVTM and CDR2 ANQGSEA. The V end was cut by 6 bases, the J end by 7 bases, with 18 bases between. CDR3 sequence: CSVGPGEGAEKLFF. As DNA, the CDR3 is TGCAGCGTGGGCCCGGGAGAGGGAGCTGAAAAACTGTTTTTT.

The chain uses TRBV6-5 and TRBJ1-1, with 8 bases identical to TRBD1. Germline assignment: CDR1 MNHEY and CDR2 SVGAGI. This CDR3 has 14 amino acids. The V and J ends lost 7 bases and 5 bases, in that order; junction bases with no gene match: 9. CDR3 sequence (DNA): TGTGCCAGCAACCAGGGGGCAACCCCAACTGAAGCTTTCTTT. Its protein product is CASNQGATPTEAFF.

The CDR3 DNA reads as TGTGCCAGCAGCCAGGACAGGGCGGGCGAGCAGTACTTC. This sequence encodes CASSQDRAGEQYF. J is TRBJ2-7 and V is TRBV7-9; TRBD1 matches 8 bases. The germline V gene encodes CDR1 SEHNR and CDR2 FQNEAQ (reference sequence). V dropped 5 bases and J dropped 6; count of bases not matched to a gene: 6. The CDR3 spans 13 residues.

The sample holds a few counts of this clonotype. The chain carries TRBV5-5 and TRBJ2-6; D might be TRBD1 (5 bases). The germline V gene has CDR1 SGHKS and CDR2 YYEKEE (reference sequence). V shed 0 bases and J shed 0 bases, with 10 bases lying between them. The CDR3 spans 17 residues. CDR3 amino acids: CASSLAAGNSGANVLTF. Written as DNA, the CDR3 is TGTGCCAGCAGCTTGGCCGCAGGGAACTCTGGGGCCAACGTCCTGACTTTC.

The chain employs TRBV6-4 and TRBJ2-5; 8 positions match TRBD2. Judging by the DNA end, TRBJ2-1 fits better; the J call may be wrong. CDR1 is MRHNA, CDR2 SNTAGT, per germline. The CDR3 sequence is 17 residues long. The CDR3 reads CASRTHLPQRERDEQFF. For the CDR3, the DNA is TGTGCCAGCAGAACACATTTACCCCAGCGGGAGCGGGATGAGCAGTTCTTC.

The V gene is TRBV7-9, the J gene TRBJ2-2; D uncertain. Germline CDR1 reads SEHNR; CDR2 reads FQNEAQ (reference sequence). The V end lost 5 bases, the J end lost 5 bases, and 15 bases lay between the germline ends. This CDR3 contains 15 residues. The CDR3 region has the DNA TGTGCCAGCAGCCCTTCATATGGACCTACCGGGGAGCTGTTTTTT. Amino acid sequence: CASSPSYGPTGELFF.

This clonotype was counted only a few times. The CDR3 DNA sequence: TGTGCCAGCAGCGGTGGGTGGGAGACCCAGTACTTC. Its protein product is CASSGGWETQYF. The chain links TRBV7-2 to TRBJ2-5, with D unclear. This CDR3 is built from 12 residues. Germline V gene data show CDR1 as SGHTA and CDR2 as FQGNSA. Trimming stripped 5 bases from V and 5 bases from J, with 9 bases between.

This clonotype was found a few times. The chain joins TRBV13 to TRBJ2-7, with TRBD1 matching 7 bases. The V gene's germline CDR1 is PRHDT and CDR2 FYEKMQ (reference sequence). The CDR3 sequence is 14 residues long. The junction had 7 bases not matched to a gene; V was cut back by 3 bases and J by 5 bases. The CDR3 region is CASSFFQGVNEQYF. The CDR3 coding sequence is TGTGCCAGCAGCTTCTTCCAGGGGGTCAACGAGCAGTACTTC.

This clonotype showed up just a few times. V is TRBV7-6 and J is TRBJ2-5; 8 nucleotides align to TRBD2. The V gene end was trimmed by 1 base and the J gene end by 5 bases; junction bases not matched to a gene: 6. Germline CDR1 and CDR2: SGHVS and FNYEAQ. The CDR3 is 15 residues long. The CDR3 here is CASSLVLRGEETQYF. Here the CDR3 DNA reads TGTGCCAGCAGCTTAGTCTTGCGGGGGGAGGAGACCCAGTACTTC.

This chain joins TRBV9 and TRBJ1-2; TRBD1 matches 7 bases. Trimming at V came to 1 base and at J to 1 base, leaving 4 bases not matched to a gene. The CDR3 totals 15 residues. Germline V gives CDR1 SGDLS, CDR2 YYNGEE. Here the CDR3 DNA reads TGTGCCAGCAGCGTAAGGGACAGCCTTAACTATGGCTACACCTTC. As protein: CASSVRDSLNYGYTF.

Only a few counts were recorded for this clonotype. The chain combines TRBV7-3 with TRBJ1-2; TRBD1 matches at 9 bases. The J segment lost 3 bases and the V segment lost 3 bases, leaving 5 bases of the junction unmatched. Per the germline V gene, CDR1 is SGHTA and CDR2 is FQGTGA. This CDR3 comprises 15 residues. The CDR3 loop reads CASSFTGGGDYGYTF. CDR3 DNA sequence: TGTGCCAGCAGCTTTACAGGGGGCGGCGACTATGGCTACACCTTC.

This chain joins TRBV20-1 and TRBJ2-1; D possibly corresponds to TRBD2 (5 bases). The germline gives CDR1 DFQATT, CDR2 SNEGSKA (reference sequence). Trimming pared 3 bases from V and 6 bases from J, leaving 12 bases between. CDR3 length equals 13 residues. CDR3 sequence: CSARALDPNEQFF. The CDR3 DNA sequence: TGCAGTGCTAGGGCACTAGATCCCAATGAGCAGTTCTTC.

The chain couples TRBV20-1 to TRBJ2-1, with D unclear. Germline V lookup: CDR1 DFQATT, CDR2 SNEGSKA (reference sequence). Trimming removed 2 bases from V and 1 base from J, with 6 bases in between. The CDR3 totals 13 residues. CDR3 region: CSARRPSYNEQFF. In DNA form, the CDR3 reads TGCAGTGCTAGACGACCATCCTACAATGAGCAGTTCTTC.

The chain links TRBV29-1 to TRBJ2-5; TRBD2 is a possible D gene (5 bases). The end of the DNA is better explained by TRBJ2-1, so the J call may be wrong. The CDR3 contains 14 residues. The germline V gene has CDR1 SQVTM and CDR2 ANQGSEA. CDR3 nucleotides: TGCAGCGCTGACTTTGGATCCGGAGGCAATGAGCAGTTCTTC. This sequence encodes CSADFGSGGNEQFF.

This rearrangement joins TRBV7-9 to TRBJ1-1; a possible D gene is TRBD1 (6 bases). The CDR3 loop spans 16 amino acids. Germline V lookup: CDR1 SEHNR, CDR2 FQNEAQ (reference sequence). V lost 0 bases and J lost 1, with 12 bases in between. The CDR3 DNA reads as TGTGCCAGCAGCTTAGCATGGGTAGGGGGGAACACTGAAGCTTTCTTT. The encoded protein is CASSLAWVGGNTEAFF.

The V and J genes are TRBV7-6 and TRBJ1-1; D call uncertain. This CDR3 region has 14 residues. V shed 3 bases and J shed 0 bases, with 8 bases lying between them. Germline CDR1 reads SGHVS; CDR2 reads FNYEAQ. Here the CDR3 reads CASSFGLMNTEAFF. The CDR3 DNA reads TGTGCCAGCAGCTTCGGTTTGATGAACACTGAAGCTTTCTTT.